Following are 16 T cell receptor beta chains from one sample sequenced in a study of OX40 agonist ivuxolimab in advanced cancers. Profiled with immunoSEQ multiplex PCR; TCRdb holds only in-frame clones, not every one. The sample shows 90,000 to 130,000 clones, approximately 89% of them seen only once. This specimen was CD4+ or CD8+ T cells sorted from blood, taken in a trial of the OX40 agonist ivuxolimab. These receptors were obtained from an adult with an advanced solid tumor such as melanoma, head and neck, liver or kidney cancer.

V and J are TRBV18 and TRBJ2-6, with D possibly matching TRBD1 (6 bases). CDR3 length equals 15 residues. Germline assignment: CDR1 KGHSH and CDR2 LQKENI. The V end lost 5 bases, the J end lost 4 bases, and 12 bases lay between the germline ends. CDR3 sequence (DNA): TGTGCCAGCTCATTACAGGGAGCGGGGGCCAACGTCCTGACTTTC. Protein: CASSLQGAGANVLTF.

The chain links TRBV5-1 to TRBJ1-5; a weak D match, TRBD1 (5 bases). Germline V gene lookup returns CDR1 SGHRS and CDR2 YFSETQ. This CDR3 has 14 residues. V was cut by 2 bases and J by 4 bases, with 10 bases left in between. CDR3 sequence (DNA): TGCGCCAGCAGCTTAGGGACGGAGAATCAGCCCCAGCATTTT. This codes for CASSLGTENQPQHF.

This chain links TRBV6-5 with TRBJ2-7; TRBD1 is a possible D gene (6 bases). The germline CDR1 and CDR2 sequences are MNHEY and SVGAGI. Trimming took 2 bases from V and 2 from J, leaving 10 bases between them. The CDR3 loop spans 14 amino acids. The CDR3 reads CASSYGQLPYEQYF. The CDR3 DNA follows: TGTGCCAGCAGTTACGGACAGTTACCCTACGAGCAGTACTTC.

J is TRBJ1-3 and V is TRBV7-2; D ambiguous. CDR1 and CDR2 from the germline V gene are SGHTA and FQGNSA. V was cut by 1 base and J by 4 bases, with 11 bases left in between. The CDR3 loop spans 15 amino acids. This chain's CDR3 is CASSLDRATGNTIYF. CDR3 DNA: TGTGCCAGCAGCTTAGATCGGGCTACGGGAAACACCATATATTTT.

The genes are TRBV4-3 and TRBJ1-5, with unresolved D. The CDR3 is made up of 14 amino acids. Looked up from germline, CDR1 is LGHNA and CDR2 is YSLEER. Trimming took 0 bases from V and 7 from J, leaving 10 bases between them. The CDR3 bases are TGCGCCAGCAGCCAAGAGGGGAACCAACAGCCCCAGCATTTT. This sequence encodes CASSQEGNQQPQHF.

This chain links TRBV28 with TRBJ2-7; 8 nucleotides line up with TRBD2. With 5 bases clipped from V and 1 base from J, the junction kept 10 bases outside the gene matches. The CDR3 consists of 16 residues. CDR1 is MDHEN, CDR2 SYDVKM, per germline. The CDR3, as DNA: TGTGCCAGCAGTCCCCTTGGAGCGGGGGATTCCTACGAGCAGTACTTC. It specifies CASSPLGAGDSYEQYF.

CDR3 DNA: TGTGCCAGCAGCCTCTGGAGGGGGACAGGTTACTCTGGAAACACCATATATTTT. Its protein is CASSLWRGTGYSGNTIYF. V is TRBV5-5 and J is TRBJ1-3, with TRBD1 matching 8 bases. The CDR3 is 18 residues long. V was clipped by 4 bases and J by 0 bases; unmatched bases: 12. Germline V gene sequence: CDR1 SGHKS, CDR2 YYEKEE (reference sequence). Looking up the rest from reference TRBV5-5 and TRBJ1-3 gives the full variable domain: DAGVTQSPTHLIKTRGQQVTLRCSPISGHKSVSWYQQVLGQGPQFIFQYYEKEERGRGNFPDRFSARQFPNYSSELNVNALLLGDSALYLCASSLWRGTGYSGNTIYFGEGSWLTVV.

V usage is TRBV5-1 and J usage is TRBJ2-7; 12 nucleotides match TRBD2. The germline CDR1 and CDR2 sequences are SGHRS and YFSETQ. V gave up 4 bases and J gave up 2 bases; unmatched junction bases: 7. The CDR3 is made up of 16 amino acids. The CDR3 region has the DNA TGCGCCAGCAGCCTCTCTCGGACTAGCGGGACCTACGAGCAGTACTTC. Amino acids: CASSLSRTSGTYEQYF.

This chain links TRBV10-3 with TRBJ2-1; 10 positions match TRBD2. In germline, CDR1 is ENHRY, CDR2 SYGVKD. The J segment lost 6 bases and the V segment lost 6 bases, leaving 11 bases of the junction unmatched. The CDR3 sequence is 16 residues long. The CDR3 sequence is CAISPHLGLASNEQFF. The CDR3 coding sequence is TGTGCCATCAGCCCCCACCTGGGACTAGCGTCCAATGAGCAGTTCTTC.

As for this clone: The junction departs from the called germline gene at one end, perhaps through a read error. The same CDR3 can be traced to other DNA sequences in this sample. This rearrangement joins TRBV7-2 to TRBJ2-3; the D gene is possibly TRBD2 (6 bases). The CDR3 totals 15 residues. Germline-derived CDR1 and CDR2 are SGHTA and FQGNSA. The CDR3 region is CASSLAEASTDTQYF. CDR3 DNA sequence: TGTGCCAGCAGTTTAGCGGAAGCTAGCACAGATACGCAGTATTTT.

The chain has TRBV11-2 and TRBJ1-4, with D tentatively TRBD1 (5 bases). This CDR3 region has 12 residues. V lost 1 base, J lost 14 bases, and 11 bases lay in between. Germline CDR1 SGHAT, CDR2 FQNNGV. The DNA for the CDR3 is TGTGCCAGCAGCTTAGCTGGGGGAACCCTGTTTTTT. Amino acids: CASSLAGGTLFF.

This rearrangement joins TRBV29-1 to TRBJ2-1, with TRBD2 matching over 10 bases. This CDR3 comprises 14 residues. J lost 7 bases, V lost 6 bases, and 9 bases had no gene match. Germline assignment: CDR1 SQVTM and CDR2 ANQGSEA. The CDR3 spells CSVGVASGGNEQFF. CDR3 bases: TGCAGCGTGGGGGTGGCTAGCGGGGGAAATGAGCAGTTCTTC.

This clone was seen just once. The J gene is TRBJ2-6, the V gene TRBV19; D gene uncertain. V lost 8 bases and J 0 bases, leaving 8 bases between the germline ends. This CDR3 is built from 14 residues. Germline values: CDR1 LNHDA, CDR2 SQIVND (reference sequence). The CDR3 sequence: CASSVSSGANVLTF. The CDR3 nucleotides read TGTGCCAGTTCCGTGAGCTCTGGGGCCAACGTCCTGACTTTC.

V gene TRBV2 combines with J gene TRBJ1-6; D is uncertain. CDR3 length: 13 residues. V lost 8 bases and J 6 bases, leaving 11 bases between the germline ends. Germline V lookup: CDR1 SNHLY, CDR2 FYNNEI. CDR3: CASGLESNSPLHF. The DNA for the CDR3 is TGTGCCAGCGGGTTGGAGTCTAATTCACCCCTCCACTTT. The variable domain in full, completed from reference TRBV2 and TRBJ1-6, reads EPEVTQTPSHQVTQMGQEVILRCVPISNHLYFYWYRQILGQKVEFLVSFYNNEISEKSEIFDDQFSVERPDGSNFTLKIRSTKLEDSAMYFCASGLESNSPLHFGNGTRLTVT.

This rearrangement joins TRBV19 to TRBJ2-5, with 10 bases aligning to TRBD2. J gave up 3 bases and V 4 bases, and 11 bases lay outside the gene matches. The CDR3 is 17 amino acids. Germline V lookup: CDR1 LNHDA, CDR2 SQIVND (reference sequence). CDR3 in amino acids: CASSTPSGSMREETQYF. The CDR3 DNA follows: TGTGCCAGTAGTACGCCTAGCGGGAGTATGAGGGAAGAGACCCAGTACTTC.

The chain links TRBV6-1 to TRBJ1-1; TRBD1 matches 7 bases. CDR3 length: 14 amino acids. The V gene's germline CDR1 is MNHNS and CDR2 SASEGT. V was pared by 6 bases and J by 5 bases, with 9 bases of the junction left unmatched. CDR3 nucleotides: TGTGCCAGCAGCCCGGGACAGCTGGGGACTGAAGCTTTCTTT. Its translation is CASSPGQLGTEAFF.